The T cell receptor (beta chain) under discussion was sequenced for a study of shared T cell receptors in the human thymus. Trimming pared 2 bases from V and 4 bases from J, leaving 17 bases between. Germline CDR1 MDHEN, CDR2 SYDVKM. The CDR3 loop spans 16 amino acids. Produced via immunoSEQ multiplex PCR; TCRdb's table is partial and in-frame only. The sample carries 640,000 or so clones, about 87% recorded once. This sample also appeared in a second study, on human thymus T cells.

The receptor's source is a boy in the first two years of life with a congenital heart defect. The chain combines TRBV28 with TRBJ1-2, with a tentative D call TRBD1 (6 bases). Input material: thymocytes. CDR3: CASSLGQGSLLYGYTF. The DNA of the CDR3 is TGTGCCAGCAGTTTAGGGCAGGGGTCCCTCCTCTATGGCTACACCTTC.